The 4 T cell receptor beta chains below were found in one sample sequenced in a study of vaccination and CD4 T cells after COVID-19. The study sequenced cultured CD4+ T cell DNA using the Oncomine TCR Beta short-read assay. A single record per CDR3 protein comes from TCRdb applying MiXCR to the PCR reads. The repertoire holds 16,000 or so distinct CDR3 sequences, with about 40% as singletons. As to treatment: approximately nine-day PBMC culture with coronavirus spike peptide pools or control peptides (ViraFEST assay). No antigen has been identified for these receptors. The sample was CD4+ T cells from blood, cultured in vitro, taken after SARS-CoV-2 vaccination. These receptors originate from a human donor who had recovered from COVID-19.

The chain recombines TRBV6-2 or TRBV6-3 with TRBJ1-5; 7 nucleotides line up with TRBD1. CDR1 and CDR2 (germline): MNHEY, SVGEGT. The CDR3 runs 15 residues. J lost 4 bases, V lost 6 bases, and 9 bases had no gene match. The CDR3, as DNA: TGTGCCAGCAGGCATCGACTGACAGGGAATCAGCCCCAGCATTTT. Translation: CASRHRLTGNQPQHF.

The gene calls are TRBV4-2 and TRBJ2-7; TRBD2 aligns across 12 bases. V lost 1 base, J lost 3 bases, and 4 bases stayed unmatched. The CDR3 spans 16 residues. CDR1 is LGHNA, CDR2 YNFKEQ, per germline. The CDR3 protein is CASSQVGTSGFYEQYF. CDR3 DNA: TGTGCCAGCAGCCAAGTTGGGACTAGCGGGTTCTACGAGCAGTACTTC.

This clonotype has a handful of counts. The V gene is TRBV12-3 or TRBV12-4, the J gene TRBJ2-3; 13 positions agree with TRBD2. V lost 6 bases and J lost 4; bases outside the gene matches: 13. This CDR3 comprises 18 residues. CDR3 in amino acids: CASRGLAGLQGGSDTQYF. CDR3 DNA: TGTGCCAGCAGGGGACTAGCGGGATTGCAGGGGGGATCAGATACGCAGTATTTT.

This clonotype was recorded once. V is TRBV10-3 and J is TRBJ2-1; D is unclear. This CDR3 has 16 residues. Germline V gene lookup returns CDR1 ENHRY and CDR2 SYGVKD. The V end was cut by 2 bases, the J end by 1 base, with 12 bases between. This chain's CDR3 is CAISEAMTGSYNEQFF. In nucleotides, the CDR3 is TGTGCCATCAGTGAGGCCATGACTGGGTCCTACAATGAGCAGTTCTTC.